The clone carrying this T cell receptor (beta chain) was observed a single time. The data stem from a study of T cells in Graves' hyperthyroidism and ophthalmopathy. On the basis of clinical symptoms, serum thyroxine and TRAb, thyroid ultrasound and orbital computed tomography, diagnoses were made. Authors of the study amplified TCR beta CDR3 regions from RNA transcripts. The HTBI primer set served for first-round RT-PCR of the TCR CDR3. One entry per CDR3 protein results from TCRdb running MiXCR on the multiplex PCR reads. The sample yields fewer than 650,000 distinct CDR3 sequences, approximately 14% seen once. Germline V CDR1 and CDR2: MGHDK, SYGVNS. The ends lost 3 bases at V and 8 bases at J; junction bases unmatched: 12. The CDR3 covers 16 residues.

V is TRBV25-1 and J is TRBJ2-1; 8 bases match TRBD2. Material for sequencing was blood. The origin of this receptor is a young woman with Graves' ophthalmopathy. The CDR3 bases are TGTGCCAGCAGTGAGACTGTGGGACTAGGGGTCGATGAGCAGTTCTTC. Translating it yields CASSETVGLGVDEQFF.